The 24 T cell receptor beta chains below come from one sample, sequenced in a study of T-cell memory formation after mild COVID-19. TCRdb re-analysed the 5' RACE reads in MiXCR, keeping a single row per CDR3 protein. Of more than 400,000 distinct CDR3 sequences in the sample, roughly 20% were seen once. Sequenced: PBMCs or a T cell subset sorted from them (not recorded which). The origin of the receptors is an adult woman who had mild COVID-19 (a few samples of this study predate the infection). Cell type and time point are not known.

This clonotype was seen only a few times. DNA of the CDR3: TGTGCCACCAAGGGGACCGATGAGTCGAATGAGCAGTTCTTC. The encoded protein is CATKGTDESNEQFF. The chain recombines TRBV24-1 with TRBJ2-1; D could derive from TRBD1 or TRBD2 (5 bases each). CDR1 and CDR2 from the germline V gene are KGHDR and SFDVKD. V dropped 8 bases and J dropped 7 bases, with 17 bases sitting between them. The CDR3 extends over 14 amino acids.

J is TRBJ1-6 and V is TRBV7-2, with D maybe TRBD1 (6 bases). The CDR3 contains 13 residues. The V end lost 5 bases, the J end lost 9 bases, and 11 bases lay between the germline ends. Germline values: CDR1 SGHTA, CDR2 FQGNSA. CDR3 DNA sequence: TGTGCCAGCAGCCCGGGACAACCTTCACCCCTCCACTTT. Protein product: CASSPGQPSPLHF.

This clonotype was observed a few times. The V and J genes are TRBV28 and TRBJ2-7; a weak D match, TRBD2 (7 bases). The CDR3 consists of 16 residues. Germline V CDR1 and CDR2: MDHEN, SYDVKM. The V and J ends lost 6 bases and 4 bases respectively, with 22 bases between them. CDR3 amino acids: CASSSPEGGGVYEQYF. The CDR3 nucleotides read TGTGCCAGCAGCTCCCCGGAGGGAGGGGGTGTTTACGAGCAGTACTTC.

This clonotype was counted a few times. J is TRBJ2-5 and V is TRBV11-2; 8 positions agree with TRBD2. The germline V gene encodes CDR1 SGHAT and CDR2 FQNNGV. Losses at the gene ends were 6 bases for V and 5 bases for J; bases not matched to a gene: 14. The CDR3 has 16 amino acids. CDR3 in amino acids: CASRALRGGRMETQYF. The CDR3 bases are TGTGCCAGCAGAGCCCTTCGCGGGGGGAGGATGGAGACCCAGTACTTC.

This clonotype was found many times. This chain uses TRBV18 with TRBJ2-5; no reliable D call. V was cut by 0 bases and J by 5 bases, with 10 bases left in between. This CDR3 comprises 14 residues. CDR1 is KGHSH and CDR2 is LQKENI in the germline V gene. CDR3: CASSPPDPRETQYF. For the CDR3, the DNA is TGTGCCAGCTCACCACCGGACCCGCGGGAGACCCAGTACTTC.

This clonotype was recorded at least ten times. This sequence joins TRBV7-2 and TRBJ2-1, with 8 bases fitting TRBD2. This CDR3 has 15 amino acids. The junction had 11 bases not matched to a gene; V was cut back by 5 bases and J by 8 bases. Germline V gene sequence: CDR1 SGHTA, CDR2 FQGNSA. The CDR3 sequence is CASSPGLAVAHEQFF. In DNA, the CDR3 is TGTGCCAGCAGCCCAGGACTAGCAGTCGCTCATGAGCAGTTCTTC.

The V and J genes are TRBV6-5 and TRBJ2-5, with D possibly matching TRBD1 (6 bases). The CDR3 covers 14 residues. CDR1 and CDR2 (germline): MNHEY, SVGAGI. The germline V and J ends were trimmed by 6 bases and 1 base, with 12 bases remaining between them. The CDR3 sequence is CASSLTGRQETQYF. The CDR3 DNA reads as TGTGCCAGCAGCCTGACAGGCCGCCAAGAGACCCAGTACTTC.

The V call is TRBV12-3 or TRBV12-4, the J call TRBJ1-2; D unclear. There are 14 residues in the CDR3. V was clipped by 3 bases and J by 5 bases, with 13 bases between them. Here the CDR3 DNA reads TGTGCCAGCAGTTTCCGACGGCCAGATTATGGCTACACCTTC. Residues: CASSFRRPDYGYTF.

This clonotype has a handful of counts. The V gene is TRBV9, the J gene TRBJ2-3; no definite D call. V lost 0 bases and J 2 bases, leaving 7 bases between the germline ends. The CDR3 is 14 residues long. Germline V gene data show CDR1 as SGDLS and CDR2 as YYNGEE. The CDR3 DNA reads TGTGCCAGCAGCGTAGGCTATCTCACAGATACGCAGTATTTT. Protein product: CASSVGYLTDTQYF.

This clonotype showed up just a few times. The V and J genes are TRBV24-1 and TRBJ1-5; D not resolved. Germline CDR1 is KGHDR and CDR2 is SFDVKD. There are 11 residues in the CDR3. V lost 3 bases and J 11 bases, leaving 7 bases between the germline ends. The DNA of the CDR3 is TGTGCCACCAGTGATGGGGAGGCCCAGCATTTT. This encodes CATSDGEAQHF.

On this clonotype itself: One base away lies a much larger clone, so this may be a sequencing read error. V usage is TRBV2 and J usage is TRBJ2-2, with D uncertain. CDR1 SNHLY and CDR2 FYNNEI come from the germline V gene. The V end was cut by 4 bases, the J end by 4 bases, with 10 bases between. The CDR3 is 14 residues long. The CDR3 nucleotides are TGTGCCAGCAGTGCCGGTAGGAGCACCGGGGAGCTGTTTTTT. Its protein is CASSAGRSTGELFF.

This clonotype occurred a few times. The gene calls are TRBV12-3 or TRBV12-4 and TRBJ2-1; TRBD2 agrees at 9 bases. V trimming: 0 bases; J trimming: 7 bases; junction bases outside the gene matches: 7. This CDR3 is built from 16 residues. The CDR3 DNA follows: TGTGCCAGCAGTTTAGCGGGGCTAGCGGGATTAAATGAGCAGTTCTTC. Amino acid sequence: CASSLAGLAGLNEQFF.

This chain connects TRBV12-3 or TRBV12-4 to TRBJ2-4; D not resolved. The CDR3 is 12 residues long. Trimming cost V 4 bases and J 2 bases, with 3 bases left between them. In nucleotides, the CDR3 is TGTGCCAGCAGTTATTCCAAAAACATTCAGTACTTC. Translating it yields CASSYSKNIQYF.

The V and J genes are TRBV19 and TRBJ2-1; 8 bases agree with TRBD1. J was trimmed by 4 bases and V by 6 bases; bases with no gene match: 8. The length of the CDR3 is 15 residues. CDR1 is LNHDA, CDR2 SQIVND, per germline (reference sequence). Here the CDR3 reads CASSTDRVAYNEQFF. The DNA of the CDR3 is TGTGCCAGTAGCACGGACAGGGTTGCTTACAATGAGCAGTTCTTC. Filled out from reference TRBV19 and TRBJ2-1, the complete variable domain reads DGGITQSPKYLFRKEGQNVTLSCEQNLNHDAMYWYRQDPGQGLRLIYYSQIVNDFQKGDIAEGYSVSREKKESFPLTVTSAQKNPTAFYLCASSTDRVAYNEQFFGPGTRLTVL.

Regarding this clonotype: Since the CDR3 does not end with the conserved phenylalanine or tryptophan, this likely comes from a read error. The rearrangement links TRBV12-3 or TRBV12-4 to TRBJ2-7; a weak D match, TRBD1 (6 bases). The CDR3 consists of 13 residues. Trimming stripped 8 bases from V and 5 bases from J, with 16 bases between. The CDR3 DNA reads TGTGCCAGCGGTCAGGGGTTAATGGACGAGCAGTACTTA. Translation gives CASGQGLMDEQYL.

This clonotype turned up a few times. The CDR3 DNA follows: TGTGCCAGCAGTACCCCGGGGGGGGGAGATACGCAGTATTTT. It is translated as CASSTPGGGDTQYF. This chain connects TRBV6-5 to TRBJ2-3; 8 nucleotides line up with TRBD2. The V and J ends lost 5 bases and 5 bases, in that order; junction bases with no gene match: 6. The germline gives CDR1 MNHEY, CDR2 SVGAGI. This CDR3 has 14 amino acids.

This clonotype has at least ten counts. The chain combines TRBV7-9 with TRBJ2-3; D is ambiguous. Deletions cut 5 bases from V and 2 bases from J, with 5 bases between. The CDR3 is made up of 12 amino acids. Germline CDR1 and CDR2: SEHNR and FQNEAQ (reference sequence). The CDR3 loop is CASSLFTDTQYF. DNA for the CDR3: TGTGCCAGCAGCCTATTCACAGATACGCAGTATTTT.

In its sample, this clonotype was seen a few times. The rearrangement uses TRBV19 and TRBJ2-2; D is perhaps TRBD1 (5 bases). Germline V CDR1 and CDR2: LNHDA, SQIVND (reference sequence). The CDR3 is 14 amino acids. Trimming removed 9 bases at V and 3 bases at J, with 14 bases between. The CDR3 reads CASSWTPYTGELFF. The CDR3 DNA sequence: TGTGCCAGCAGTTGGACACCTTACACCGGGGAGCTGTTTTTT.

This clonotype was recorded a few times. The rearrangement joins TRBV29-1 to TRBJ1-1; tentatively, D is TRBD1 (5 bases). Trimming removed 4 bases at V and 1 base at J, with 13 bases between. Germline CDR1 is SQVTM and CDR2 is ANQGSEA. The CDR3 length is 14 residues. CDR3 coding DNA: TGCAGCGTTGCACAGTTGACAGAGAACACTGAAGCTTTCTTT. Residues: CSVAQLTENTEAFF.

In this sample, this clonotype turned up a few times. The chain uses TRBV7-2 and TRBJ2-5; 16 bases are a match to TRBD2. The length of the CDR3 is 16 residues. Germline values: CDR1 SGHTA, CDR2 FQGNSA. V lost 7 bases, J lost 5 bases, and 7 bases stayed unmatched. CDR3 nucleotide sequence: TGTGCCAGCACCACTCCGGGACTAGCGGGAGGGGAGACCCAGTACTTC. Translation gives CASTTPGLAGGETQYF. Together with reference TRBV7-2 and TRBJ2-5, the CDR3 gives the full variable domain: GAGVSQSPSNKVTEKGKDVELRCDPISGHTALYWYRQSLGQGLEFLIYFQGNSAPDKSGLPSDRFSAERTGGSVSTLTIQRTQQEDSAVYLCASTTPGLAGGETQYFGPGTRLLVL.

This clonotype was detected ten times or more. The chain is built from TRBV7-2 and TRBJ1-1, with D uncertain. The CDR3 is 11 amino acids. Between the trimmed V and J ends, which lost 6 bases and 3 bases, there was a span of 5 bases. Germline-derived CDR1 and CDR2 are SGHTA and FQGNSA. The DNA of the CDR3 is TGTGCCAGCAGTTCGTACACTGAAGCTTTCTTT. This sequence encodes CASSSYTEAFF.

This clonotype was found a few times. The chain combines TRBV18 with TRBJ2-2; 7 positions agree with TRBD1. Germline assignment: CDR1 KGHSH and CDR2 LQKENI. The ends lost 3 bases at V and 2 bases at J; junction bases unmatched: 6. This CDR3 is built from 16 residues. The CDR3 DNA follows: TGTGCCAGCTCACCTCAACAGGGGCAAAACACCGGGGAGCTGTTTTTT. Its protein is CASSPQQGQNTGELFF. The full variable domain, completed using reference TRBV18 and TRBJ2-2, is NAGVMQNPRHLVRRRGQEARLRCSPMKGHSHVYWYRQLPEEGLKFMVYLQKENIIDESGMPKERFSAEFPKEGPSILRIQQVVRGDSAAYFCASSPQQGQNTGELFFGEGSRLTVL.

The J gene is TRBJ2-3, the V gene TRBV20-1; no reliable D call. V lost 3 bases to trimming and J lost 2 bases, with 6 bases between them. The CDR3 length is 12 residues. The germline V gene has CDR1 DFQATT and CDR2 SNEGSKA (reference sequence). The CDR3 reads CSASDNTDTQYF. CDR3 sequence (DNA): TGCAGTGCTAGTGACAACACAGATACGCAGTATTTT.

This clonotype was seen a handful of times. The genes are TRBV12-3 or TRBV12-4 and TRBJ2-7; maybe TRBD2 (6 bases). The CDR3 extends over 20 amino acids. Trimming stripped 1 base from V and 2 bases from J, with 27 bases between. The CDR3 coding sequence is TGTGCCAGCAGTTTAGGGCTTAGGAGGGGTGTGGCCCTACTTACCTACGAGCAGTACTTC. This codes for CASSLGLRRGVALLTYEQYF.